The present TCR beta chain was sequenced within a study of Graves' ophthalmopathy and Graves' hyperthyroidism. This CDR3 has 14 amino acids. V trimming: 5 bases; J trimming: 1 base; junction bases outside the gene matches: 4. CDR1 is SGHTA, CDR2 FQGNSA, per germline. RNA transcripts yielded amplified TCR beta CDR3 regions. After a first-round RT-PCR with HTBI primers, a second-round multiplex PCR was run. TCRdb reprocessed the multiplex PCR reads with MiXCR, giving one entry per CDR3 protein. This table has a few hundred thousand distinct CDR3 sequences, about a sixth appearing once. The sequence was obtained from an adult woman with stable Graves' hyperthyroidism. Sequencing was done on a sample of peripheral blood. The chain has TRBV7-2 and TRBJ2-7; 8 bases are shared with TRBD1. CDR3: CASSRRQGSYEQYV. For the CDR3, the DNA is TGTGCCAGCAGCCGTCGACAGGGGTCCTACGAGCAGTACGTC.